Each of the 11 T cell receptor beta chains below was sequenced from the same sample in a study of cytomegalovirus exposure and HLA in healthy donors. The PCR contained 60 Vbeta and 13 Jbeta primers. Data came from immunoSEQ multiplex PCR; TCRdb stores just in-frame clones and leaves some out. The sample includes about 190,000 clones, 70% to 80% of them seen just once. The sample taken for sequencing was PBMCs. The receptor set was obtained from a woman aged 45-65 years in good health and CMV-seronegative.

This clone was observed a handful of times. The chain is built from TRBV9 and TRBJ2-7; 9 positions match TRBD2. CDR1 SGDLS and CDR2 YYNGEE come from the germline V gene. V trimming: 3 bases; J trimming: 6 bases; junction bases outside the gene matches: 7. The CDR3 loop spans 14 amino acids. As DNA, the CDR3 is TGTGCCAGCAGCGGGAGCGGGAGGTATGGCGAGCAGTACTTC. Its protein is CASSGSGRYGEQYF.

This clone turned up a few times. Mismatch with germline at one junction end may stem from a read error. The rearrangement links TRBV5-6 to TRBJ2-1, with 9 bases identical to TRBD1. Germline V CDR1 and CDR2: SGHDT, YYEEEE. The length of the CDR3 is 16 residues. The CDR3 loop is CASSLEGQGFFHEQFF. The DNA for the CDR3 is TGTGCCAGCAGTTTGGAGGGACAGGGATTTTTCCATGAGCAGTTCTTC.

This chain connects TRBV2 to TRBJ2-7, with TRBD1 identical over 7 bases. CDR1 SNHLY and CDR2 FYNNEI come from the germline V gene. V dropped 4 bases and J dropped 3; count of bases not matched to a gene: 6. This CDR3 region has 14 residues. The CDR3 region is CASSATGVIYEQYF. The CDR3 region has the DNA TGTGCCAGCAGTGCCACAGGGGTAATCTACGAGCAGTACTTC. The full variable domain, its missing parts supplied by reference TRBV2 and TRBJ2-7, is EPEVTQTPSHQVTQMGQEVILRCVPISNHLYFYWYRQILGQKVEFLVSFYNNEISEKSEIFDDQFSVERPDGSNFTLKIRSTKLEDSAMYFCASSATGVIYEQYFGPGTRLTVT.

This chain connects TRBV2 to TRBJ2-7, with a weak D call TRBD1 (5 bases). The CDR3 runs 15 residues. Germline V gene sequence: CDR1 SNHLY, CDR2 FYNNEI. Trimming pared 0 bases from V and 0 bases from J, leaving 9 bases between. The CDR3 DNA follows: TGTGCCAGCAGTGAAGCGACAGCGAACTCCTACGAGCAGTACTTC. It codes for CASSEATANSYEQYF.

This rearrangement joins TRBV30 to TRBJ2-2; 12 bases fit TRBD1. Germline assignment: CDR1 GTSNPN and CDR2 SVGIG (reference sequence). The CDR3 is made up of 17 amino acids. V dropped 5 bases and J dropped 6; count of bases not matched to a gene: 13. CDR3 bases: TGTGCCTGGTCTAGGCCCGGGACAGGGGGCCTCGCCGGGGAGCTGTTTTTT. It specifies CAWSRPGTGGLAGELFF.

The chain joins TRBV9 to TRBJ2-5, with 10 positions matching TRBD2. Germline V CDR1 and CDR2: SGDLS, YYNGEE. This CDR3 is 17 amino acids long. V lost 0 bases, J lost 5 bases, and 10 bases stayed unmatched. CDR3 residues: CASSVAASGGLGETQYF. As DNA, the CDR3 is TGTGCCAGCAGCGTAGCGGCTAGCGGGGGACTGGGGGAGACCCAGTACTTC.

The chain carries TRBV2 and TRBJ2-2, with TRBD2 as a possible D gene (6 bases). This CDR3 region has 14 residues. Trimming removed 3 bases from V and 4 bases from J, with 9 bases in between. Germline V gives CDR1 SNHLY, CDR2 FYNNEI. CDR3 residues: CASSDGGFTGELFF. CDR3 bases: TGTGCCAGCAGTGACGGGGGTTTCACCGGGGAGCTGTTTTTT.

The chain employs TRBV30 and TRBJ1-6; 8 nucleotides line up with TRBD1. This CDR3 has 13 residues. The V segment lost 7 bases and the J segment 6 bases; nucleotides outside the gene matches: 5. The germline CDR1 and CDR2 sequences are GTSNPN and SVGIG (reference sequence). This chain's CDR3 is CAYGQGANSPLHF. CDR3 coding DNA: TGTGCCTATGGACAGGGAGCTAATTCACCCCTCCACTTT.

The chain is built from TRBV15 and TRBJ2-2; maybe TRBD1 (6 bases). Trimming removed 1 base at V and 7 bases at J, with 13 bases between. CDR3 length: 15 amino acids. Looked up from germline, CDR1 is LNHNV and CDR2 is YYDKDF (reference sequence). CDR3 in amino acids: CATSRAQGYNGELFF. CDR3 DNA sequence: TGTGCCACCAGCAGAGCCCAGGGGTATAACGGGGAGCTGTTTTTT.

J is TRBJ2-6 and V is TRBV5-4, with unresolved D. Germline V gene sequence: CDR1 SGHNT, CDR2 YYREEE (reference sequence). This CDR3 spans 16 amino acids. V dropped 4 bases and J dropped 0 bases, with 11 bases sitting between them. The DNA for the CDR3 is TGTGCCAGCAGCCAAAAGACGGGCTCTGGGGCCAACGTCCTGACTTTC. This codes for CASSQKTGSGANVLTF.

This chain links TRBV7-9 with TRBJ2-1; 7 bases agree with TRBD1. The CDR3 contains 16 residues. The germline CDR1 and CDR2 sequences are SEHNR and FQNEAQ (reference sequence). J was trimmed by 6 bases and V by 6 bases; bases with no gene match: 14. The CDR3 DNA is TGTGCCAGCAGGGACACGATAACAGGGGCCTTCAATGAGCAGTTCTTC. The encoded protein is CASRDTITGAFNEQFF. The entire variable domain, with the rest obtained from reference TRBV7-9 and TRBJ2-1, is as follows: DTGVSQNPRHKITKRGQNVTFRCDPISEHNRLYWYRQTLGQGPEFLTYFQNEAQLEKSRLLSDRFSAERPKGSFSTLEIQRTEQGDSAMYLCASRDTITGAFNEQFFGPGTRLTVL.